The 15 T cell receptor beta chains below all came from one sample that was sequenced in a study of blood T cell repertoires in COVID-19. Sequencing was performed with immunoSEQ multiplex PCR; in TCRdb, only in-frame clones are kept and a portion is missing. The data show 200,000 to 250,000 clones, roughly 85% seen once. The source material was PBMCs or T cells enriched from blood (not recorded which). Source of these receptors: a woman in her thirties or forties who had been exposed to COVID-19.

Concerning this clone: The sample has other DNA sequences that encode this CDR3 too. V is TRBV3-1 (or the pseudogene TRBV3-2) and J is TRBJ2-7, with no clear D. In germline, CDR1 is LGHDT, CDR2 YNNKEL (reference sequence). This CDR3 spans 11 amino acids. V dropped 1 base and J dropped 7 bases, with 5 bases sitting between them. CDR3 sequence reads: CASSQAREQYF. Here the CDR3 DNA reads TGTGCCAGCAGCCAAGCCAGAGAGCAGTACTTC.

This rearrangement joins TRBV28 to TRBJ1-5; 8 bases agree with TRBD1. The CDR3 length is 17 residues. CDR1 MDHEN and CDR2 SYDVKM come from the germline V gene. V shed 3 bases, J shed 4 bases, and the junction held 11 bases outside the gene matches. The DNA of the CDR3 is TGTGCCAGCAGTTTTCGAAAAGTAGGACAGGGAAATCAGCCCCAGCATTTT. This sequence encodes CASSFRKVGQGNQPQHF.

J is TRBJ1-1 and V is TRBV6-2 or TRBV6-3; a weak D match, TRBD1 (5 bases). The ends were cut back, 5 bases at V and 6 bases at J, with 16 bases in the middle. From germline, CDR1 is MNHEY and CDR2 SVGEGT. This CDR3 spans 14 amino acids. This chain's CDR3 is CASSTGSSIPEAFF. The CDR3 region has the DNA TGTGCCAGCAGTACAGGCAGCAGCATCCCTGAAGCTTTCTTT.

CDR3 DNA sequence: TGTGCCATTCAGGGAAAAAACACAGATACGCAGTATTTT. Translating it yields CAIQGKNTDTQYF. V gene TRBV10-3 combines with J gene TRBJ2-3, with TRBD1 as a possible D gene (5 bases). CDR3 length equals 13 residues. The germline V gene has CDR1 ENHRY and CDR2 SYGVKD. Trimming removed 9 bases from V and 2 bases from J, with 12 bases in between.

The chain is built from TRBV6-5 and TRBJ1-1; a weak D match, TRBD1 (6 bases). The germline CDR1 and CDR2 sequences are MNHEY and SVGAGI. Trimming cost V 6 bases and J 4 bases, with 15 bases left between them. The CDR3 consists of 14 residues. The CDR3 reads CASSRDTYGTEAFF. CDR3 DNA: TGTGCCAGCAGCCGGGACACCTATGGCACTGAAGCTTTCTTT.

This clone was counted between two and nine times. The rearrangement links TRBV28 to TRBJ2-1, with 13 bases fitting TRBD2. From germline, CDR1 is MDHEN and CDR2 SYDVKM. The V segment lost 8 bases and the J segment 13 bases; nucleotides outside the gene matches: 8. This CDR3 comprises 13 residues. This chain's CDR3 is CASLTSGGEIQFF. As DNA, the CDR3 is TGTGCCAGCTTAACTAGCGGGGGGGAAATACAGTTCTTC.

The chain employs TRBV28 and TRBJ2-1, with 8 bases fitting TRBD2. Per germline, CDR1 MDHEN and CDR2 SYDVKM. J was trimmed by 5 bases and V by 5 bases; bases with no gene match: 5. The CDR3 is 14 residues long. In DNA, the CDR3 is TGTGCCAGCAGTCCCGGGGGGGCTAACAATGAGCAGTTCTTC. Its translation: CASSPGGANNEQFF. The complete variable domain, with remaining parts taken from reference TRBV28 and TRBJ2-1, reads DVKVTQSSRYLVKRTGEKVFLECVQDMDHENMFWYRQDPGLGLRLIYFSYDVKMKEKGDIPEGYSVSREKKERFSLILESASTNQTSMYLCASSPGGANNEQFFGPGTRLTVL.

This sequence joins TRBV7-2 and TRBJ2-3; 11 bases fit TRBD2. The CDR3 covers 17 residues. Germline CDR1 SGHTA, CDR2 FQGNSA. The J segment lost 3 bases and the V segment lost 3 bases, leaving 8 bases of the junction unmatched. Here the CDR3 reads CASSFVPGLAVTDTQYF. The CDR3 coding sequence is TGTGCCAGCAGCTTCGTACCGGGACTAGCGGTAACAGATACGCAGTATTTT.

The chain has TRBV19 and TRBJ2-3; the match to TRBD1 covers 10 bases. The V and J ends lost 6 bases and 4 bases, in that order; junction bases with no gene match: 4. There are 14 residues in the CDR3. From germline, CDR1 is LNHDA and CDR2 SQIVND (reference sequence). As DNA, the CDR3 is TGTGCCAGTAGGAAGACAGGGGGCCCAGATACGCAGTATTTT. It translates to CASRKTGGPDTQYF.

The J gene is TRBJ1-2, the V gene TRBV20-1; D is undetermined. Germline V gene data show CDR1 as DFQATT and CDR2 as SNEGSKA (reference sequence). This CDR3 has 11 amino acids. The ends were cut back, 6 bases at V and 9 bases at J, with 14 bases in the middle. The DNA of the CDR3 is TGCAGTGCCCCTACACAGACAAGCTACACCTTC. Translated, it gives CSAPTQTSYTF.

The genes are TRBV29-1 and TRBJ1-2; D is unclear. The CDR3 covers 11 residues. Germline V gene data show CDR1 as SQVTM and CDR2 as ANQGSEA. V was clipped by 7 bases and J by 2 bases, with 8 bases between them. In DNA, the CDR3 is TGCAGCGCCCAGATGAACTATGGCTACACCTTC. This gives the protein CSAQMNYGYTF.

V is TRBV6-5 and J is TRBJ2-7; maybe TRBD1 (5 bases). Germline V gene lookup returns CDR1 MNHEY and CDR2 SVGAGI. V lost 2 bases, J lost 5 bases, and 10 bases lay in between. The CDR3 extends over 13 amino acids. The CDR3: CASSYDAGNEQYF. Here the CDR3 DNA reads TGTGCCAGCAGTTACGATGCAGGGAACGAGCAGTACTTC.

This chain joins TRBV7-2 and TRBJ2-4; tentative D call: TRBD1 (5 bases). This CDR3 has 14 residues. Looked up from germline, CDR1 is SGHTA and CDR2 is FQGNSA. Trimming shortened V by 5 bases and J by 6 bases, and 14 bases separated the two germline ends. CDR3: CASSPTQAPNIQYF. CDR3 DNA sequence: TGTGCCAGCAGCCCAACACAGGCACCAAACATTCAGTACTTC.

CDR3 in amino acids: CASSFNSAGELFF. The CDR3 nucleotides read TGTGCCAGCAGCTTTAATTCGGCCGGGGAGCTGTTTTTT. J is TRBJ2-2 and V is TRBV11-3; D remains ambiguous. Germline values: CDR1 SGHNT, CDR2 YENEEA. The CDR3 is made up of 13 amino acids. The ends were cut back, 3 bases at V and 6 bases at J, with 8 bases in the middle.

This clone showed up just a few times. This chain uses TRBV6-2 or TRBV6-3 with TRBJ1-1; perhaps TRBD1 as D (5 bases). Germline V lookup: CDR1 MNHEY, CDR2 SVGEGT. Trimming left V 4 bases short and J 4 bases short, with 13 bases between. CDR3 size: 14 residues. This CDR3 reads CASSFDRPSTEAFF. As DNA, the CDR3 is TGTGCCAGCAGTTTCGACAGACCTTCCACTGAAGCTTTCTTT.